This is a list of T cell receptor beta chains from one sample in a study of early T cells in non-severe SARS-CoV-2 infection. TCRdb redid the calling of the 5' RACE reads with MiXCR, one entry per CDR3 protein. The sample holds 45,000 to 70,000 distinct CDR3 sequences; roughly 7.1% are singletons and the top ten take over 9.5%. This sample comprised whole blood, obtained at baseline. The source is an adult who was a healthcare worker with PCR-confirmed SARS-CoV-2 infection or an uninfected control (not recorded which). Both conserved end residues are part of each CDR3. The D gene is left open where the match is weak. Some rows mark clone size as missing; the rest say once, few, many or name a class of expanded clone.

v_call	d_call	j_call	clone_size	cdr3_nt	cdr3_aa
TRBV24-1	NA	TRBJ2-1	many	TGTGCCACCAGTGATGGGTACGGAGAGCAGTTCTTC	CATSDGYGEQFF
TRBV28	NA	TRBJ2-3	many	TGTGCCAGCAATCCAGGTGCGTCCGATACGCAGTATTTT	CASNPGASDTQYF
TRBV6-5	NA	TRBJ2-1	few	TGTGCCAGCAGTTACTCAGCGCGGGGTAATGAGCAGTTCTTC	CASSYSARGNEQFF
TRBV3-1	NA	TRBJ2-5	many	TGTGCCAGCAGCCAAGTTCAAGAGACCCAGTACTTC	CASSQVQETQYF
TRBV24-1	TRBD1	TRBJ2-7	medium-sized	TGTGCCACCAGTGATCCGCGACAGGGGCGGGAGCAGTACTTC	CATSDPRQGREQYF
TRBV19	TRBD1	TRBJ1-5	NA	TGTGCCAGTAGGCACGGGACAGGGGGCCTTCAGCCCCAGCATTTT	CASRHGTGGLQPQHF
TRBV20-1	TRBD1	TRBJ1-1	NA	TGCAGTGCCAGGGACAGGGTCCCGAACACTGAAGCTTTCTTT	CSARDRVPNTEAFF
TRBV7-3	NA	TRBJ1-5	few	TGTGCCAGCAGCCCAATACTGGGGCAGGGCGGTCAGCCCCAGCATTTT	CASSPILGQGGQPQHF
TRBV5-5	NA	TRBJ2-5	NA	TGTGCCAGCAGCCAGGGGAGCCGGAGGGAGACCCAGTACTTC	CASSQGSRRETQYF
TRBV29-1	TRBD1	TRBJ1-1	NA	TGCAGCGCCGGACAGGCGATGAACACTGAAGCTTTCTTT	CSAGQAMNTEAFF
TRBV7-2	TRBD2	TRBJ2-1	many	TGTGCCAGCAGCTACGAACTAGCGGGCAATGAGCAGTTCTTC	CASSYELAGNEQFF
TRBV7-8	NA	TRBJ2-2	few	TGTGCCAGCAGCCAAAGGGAGGAGCTGTTTTTT	CASSQREELFF
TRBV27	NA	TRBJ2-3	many	TGTGCCAGCTCGGAGCCGGGGGGCGCAGATACGCAGTATTTT	CASSEPGGADTQYF
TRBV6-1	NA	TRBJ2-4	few	TGTGCCAGCAGTTTTACAGGGATGGACGCCAAAAACATTCAGTACTTC	CASSFTGMDAKNIQYF
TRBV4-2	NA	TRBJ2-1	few	TGTGCCAGCAGCCAAGGTGTCGTGGGAGTCCTTTACAATGAGCAGTTCTTC	CASSQGVVGVLYNEQFF
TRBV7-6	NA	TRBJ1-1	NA	TGTGCCAGCAGCAGGGACATTTCTGAAGCTTTCTTT	CASSRDISEAFF
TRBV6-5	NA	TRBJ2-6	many	TGTGCCAGCAGTCACTCGATCCGGCCCGGGGCCAACGTCCTGACTTTC	CASSHSIRPGANVLTF
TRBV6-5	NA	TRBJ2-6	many	TGTGCCAGCAGTCCACAGGGAGCTGGGGCCAACGTCCTGACTTTC	CASSPQGAGANVLTF
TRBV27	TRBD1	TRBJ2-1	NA	TGTGCCAGCAGTTCTCCGGGACAGGGACGTGATGAGCAGTTCTTC	CASSSPGQGRDEQFF
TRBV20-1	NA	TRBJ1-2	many	TGCAGTGCTAGACAACGGCTCTATGGCTACACCTTC	CSARQRLYGYTF
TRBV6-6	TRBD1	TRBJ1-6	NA	TGTGCCACTGTGGGGACAGTCTATTCACCCCTCCACTTT	CATVGTVYSPLHF
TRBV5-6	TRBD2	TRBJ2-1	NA	TGTGCCAGCAGAGTCGAAGGGGTGAAGCGGGAGGACTACAATGAGCAGTTCTTC	CASRVEGVKREDYNEQFF
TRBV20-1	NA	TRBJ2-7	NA	TGCAGTGCTAGAAAGTCGTCCTACGAGCAGTACTTC	CSARKSSYEQYF
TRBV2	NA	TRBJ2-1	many	TGTGCCAGCAGTCCCCCCCCAGGACTTACTTACAATGAGCAGTTCTTC	CASSPPPGLTYNEQFF
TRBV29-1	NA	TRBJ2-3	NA	TGCAGCGTTGAGGTAGGGGGGGCGCGGACAGATACGCAGTATTTT	CSVEVGGARTDTQYF
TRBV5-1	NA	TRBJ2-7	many	TGCGCCAGCAGCTTGTATGGATCCGAGCAGTACTTC	CASSLYGSEQYF
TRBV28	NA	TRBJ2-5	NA	TGTGCCACGCGGCGGGGTTGGAGTGAGCAAGAGACCCAGTACTTC	CATRRGWSEQETQYF